This T cell receptor (beta chain) was sequenced in a study of cytomegalovirus exposure and HLA in healthy donors. As for the study in general: About 85 million unique TCRs from HLA-typed donors were held in an early release of data.

Researchers ran the PCR with 60 Vbeta and 13 Jbeta primers. Measured with immunoSEQ multiplex PCR; TCRdb has only the in-frame clones, and not every one. The sample contains fewer than 250,000 clones, 78% of which appear only once. In germline, CDR1 is SEHNR, CDR2 FQNEAQ (reference sequence). The CDR3 covers 15 residues. V dropped 5 bases and J dropped 8; count of bases not matched to a gene: 13. V gene TRBV7-9 combines with J gene TRBJ1-2, with TRBD1 matching 8 bases. Sequencing was carried out using PBMCs. The TCR originated in a young woman in good health and CMV-seropositive. CDR3 sequence: CASSPMTGAIEGYTF. For the CDR3, the DNA is TGTGCCAGCAGCCCGATGACAGGGGCCATTGAGGGCTACACCTTC.